This T cell receptor beta chain was obtained from a study of blood T cell repertoires in COVID-19. Study summary: The United States, Italy and Spain supplied acute and convalescent COVID-19 samples. T cells, B-cell-depleted T cells, or PBMCs provided the cDNA or gDNA that served as material.

Data came from immunoSEQ multiplex PCR; TCRdb stores just in-frame clones and leaves some out. The table includes roughly 100,000 clones, about two thirds detected once. CDR1 is SEHNR and CDR2 is FQNEAQ in the germline V gene (reference sequence). V gave up 3 bases and J gave up 5 bases; unmatched junction bases: 6. This CDR3 is built from 14 residues. The source is a human donor with acute or convalescent COVID-19. The donor label of this sample is uncertain. V is TRBV7-9 and J is TRBJ1-1; 7 bases align to TRBD1. Sequencing was done on a sample of peripheral blood. This chain's CDR3 is CASSFVGQKTEAFF. CDR3 DNA: TGTGCCAGCAGCTTCGTGGGACAGAAGACTGAAGCTTTCTTT.